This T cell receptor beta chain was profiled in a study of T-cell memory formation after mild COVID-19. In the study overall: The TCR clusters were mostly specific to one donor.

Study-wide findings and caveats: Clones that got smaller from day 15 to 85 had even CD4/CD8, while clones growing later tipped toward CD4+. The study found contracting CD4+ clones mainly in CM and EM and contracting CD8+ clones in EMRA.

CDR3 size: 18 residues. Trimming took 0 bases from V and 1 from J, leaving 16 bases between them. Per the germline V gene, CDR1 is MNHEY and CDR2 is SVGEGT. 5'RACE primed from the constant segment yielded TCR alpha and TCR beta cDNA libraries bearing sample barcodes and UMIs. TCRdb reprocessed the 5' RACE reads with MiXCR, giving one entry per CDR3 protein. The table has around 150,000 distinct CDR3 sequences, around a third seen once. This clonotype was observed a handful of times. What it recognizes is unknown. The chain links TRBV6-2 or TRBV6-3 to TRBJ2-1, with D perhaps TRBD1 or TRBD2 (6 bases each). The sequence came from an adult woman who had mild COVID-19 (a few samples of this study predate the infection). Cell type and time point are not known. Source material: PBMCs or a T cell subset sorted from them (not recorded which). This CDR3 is CASSYSRGDLPSYNEQFF. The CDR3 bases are TGTGCCAGCAGTTACTCGAGGGGGGACTTGCCGTCCTACAATGAGCAGTTCTTC.